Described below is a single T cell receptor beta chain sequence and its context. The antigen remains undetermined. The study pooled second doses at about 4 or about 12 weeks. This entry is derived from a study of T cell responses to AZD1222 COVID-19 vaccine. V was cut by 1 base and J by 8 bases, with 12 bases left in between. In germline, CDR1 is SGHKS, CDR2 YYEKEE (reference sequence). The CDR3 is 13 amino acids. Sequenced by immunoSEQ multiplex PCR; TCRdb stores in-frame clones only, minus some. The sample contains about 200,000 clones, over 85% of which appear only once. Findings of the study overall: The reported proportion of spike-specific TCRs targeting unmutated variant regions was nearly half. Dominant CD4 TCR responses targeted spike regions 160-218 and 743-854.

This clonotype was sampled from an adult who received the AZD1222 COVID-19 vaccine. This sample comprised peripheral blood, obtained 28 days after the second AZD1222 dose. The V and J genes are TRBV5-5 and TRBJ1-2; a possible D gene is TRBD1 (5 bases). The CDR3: CASSLLQERGYTF. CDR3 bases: TGTGCCAGCAGCTTGTTACAGGAGAGGGGCTACACCTTC. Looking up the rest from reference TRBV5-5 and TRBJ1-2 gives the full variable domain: DAGVTQSPTHLIKTRGQQVTLRCSPISGHKSVSWYQQVLGQGPQFIFQYYEKEERGRGNFPDRFSARQFPNYSSELNVNALLLGDSALYLCASSLLQERGYTFGSGTRLTVV.